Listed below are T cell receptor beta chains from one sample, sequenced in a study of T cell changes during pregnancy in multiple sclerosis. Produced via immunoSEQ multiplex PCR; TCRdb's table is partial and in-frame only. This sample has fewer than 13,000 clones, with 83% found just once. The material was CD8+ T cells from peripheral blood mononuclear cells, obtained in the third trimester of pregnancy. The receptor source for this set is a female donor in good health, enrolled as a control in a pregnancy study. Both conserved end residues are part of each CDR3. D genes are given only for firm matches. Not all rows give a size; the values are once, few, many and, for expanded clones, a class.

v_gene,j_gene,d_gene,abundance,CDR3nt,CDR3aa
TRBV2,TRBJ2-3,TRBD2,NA,TGTGCCGGAGTCGGGCGGGGGGGCAGGAATACGCAGTATTTT,CAGVGRGGRNTQYF
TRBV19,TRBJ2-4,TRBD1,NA,TGTGCCAGTAGTATGGGATTTGAACAGGGGGCCATCGGTCAGTACTTC,CASSMGFEQGAIGQYF
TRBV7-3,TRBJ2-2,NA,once,TGTGCCAGCAGCATCCAGGGGATGGGCGGGGAGCTGTTTTTT,CASSIQGMGGELFF
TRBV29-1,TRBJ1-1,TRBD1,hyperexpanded,TGCAGCGTTGAAGCCGGGACAGGGAACACTGAAGCTTTCTTT,CSVEAGTGNTEAFF
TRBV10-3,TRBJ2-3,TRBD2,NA,TGTGCCATCAGTGAGTCGCCTAGCGGGGGGGTGGGTGGTGCAGATACGCAGTATTTT,CAISESPSGGVGGADTQYF
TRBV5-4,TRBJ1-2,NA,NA,TGTGCCAGCAGCCAAGATATCGAGGTGGATGGCTACACCTTC,CASSQDIEVDGYTF
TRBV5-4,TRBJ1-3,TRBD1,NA,TGTGCCAGCAGCCTGACAGGGGGCCTCTCTGGAAACACCATATATTTT,CASSLTGGLSGNTIYF
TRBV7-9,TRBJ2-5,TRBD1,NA,TGTGCCAGCAGCCCCCGGGACAGGGCAGGGGAGACCCAGTACTTC,CASSPRDRAGETQYF
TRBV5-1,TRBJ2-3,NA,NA,TGCGCCAGCAGCTTGGGGCTACTGAGGCTCACAGATACGCAGTATTTT,CASSLGLLRLTDTQYF
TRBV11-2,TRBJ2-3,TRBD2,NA,TGTGCCAGCAGCTTTCCTAGCGGGAGAGATACGCAGTATTTT,CASSFPSGRDTQYF
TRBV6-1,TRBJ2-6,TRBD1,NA,TGTGCCAGCAGTGAACAGACAGGGTCTGGGGCCAACGTCCTGACTTTC,CASSEQTGSGANVLTF
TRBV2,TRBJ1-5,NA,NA,TGTGCCAGCAGTGAGCTACAGGTCAACAATCAGCCCCAGCATTTT,CASSELQVNNQPQHF
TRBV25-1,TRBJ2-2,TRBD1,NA,TGTGCCAGCAGCCCACAGGGGGACACCGGGGAGCTGTTTTTT,CASSPQGDTGELFF
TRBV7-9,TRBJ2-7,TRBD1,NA,TGTGCCAGCAGTTCGGGACAGAACGAGCAGTACTTC,CASSSGQNEQYF
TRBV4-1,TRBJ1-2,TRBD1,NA,TGCGCCAGCAGCCAAACCCCAGGACAGGCGATCGATGGCTACACCTTC,CASSQTPGQAIDGYTF
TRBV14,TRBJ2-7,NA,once,TGTGCCAGCAGTCCCGGGGACGAGCAGTACTTC,CASSPGDEQYF
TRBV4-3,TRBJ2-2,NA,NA,TGCGCCAGCAGCCAAACTGAAAACACCGGGGAGCTGTTTTTT,CASSQTENTGELFF
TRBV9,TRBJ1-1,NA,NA,TGTGCCAGCAGCGTAGCTACAGGAACTTTGAACACTGAAGCTTTCTTT,CASSVATGTLNTEAFF
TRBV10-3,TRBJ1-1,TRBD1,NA,TGTGCCATCAGGGGGACAGGGGCGGGCACTGAAGCTTTCTTT,CAIRGTGAGTEAFF
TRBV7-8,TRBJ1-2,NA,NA,TGTGCCAGCAGCCCACCGATAGGAGGGTCTAACTATGGCTACACCTTC,CASSPPIGGSNYGYTF
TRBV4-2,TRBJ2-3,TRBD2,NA,TGTGCCAGCAGCCAAGAAATGGCGGGGGGTGGCACAGATACGCAGTATTTT,CASSQEMAGGGTDTQYF
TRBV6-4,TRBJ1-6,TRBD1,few,TGTGCCAGCGGGACAGGGGATAATTCACCCCTCCACTTT,CASGTGDNSPLHF
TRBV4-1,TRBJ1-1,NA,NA,TGCGCCAGCAGCCAGACATTGAACACTGAAGCTTTCTTT,CASSQTLNTEAFF
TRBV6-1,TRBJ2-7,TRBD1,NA,TGTGCCAGCAGTGAAGGGGACACAGGGGGCTACGAGCAGTACTTC,CASSEGDTGGYEQYF
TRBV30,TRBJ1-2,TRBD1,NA,TGTGCCTGGAATTCCGGACAGGGAAGGGCTAGTGGCTACACCTTC,CAWNSGQGRASGYTF
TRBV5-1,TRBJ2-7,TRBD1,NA,TGCGCCAGCAGCCGGGACAGTTTCCCCTACGAGCAGTACTTC,CASSRDSFPYEQYF
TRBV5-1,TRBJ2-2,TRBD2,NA,TGCGCCAGCAGCTTGGCTAGCGGCTCAAGGGCAGGGGAGCTGTTTTTT,CASSLASGSRAGELFF
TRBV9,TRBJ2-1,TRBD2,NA,TGTGCCAGCAGCCCAGTGGGGGGGAGGGAGGCAGAGCAGTTCTTC,CASSPVGGREAEQFF
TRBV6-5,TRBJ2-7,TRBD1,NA,TGTGCCACCCAAGGGACAGGGGGCTGGGAGCAGTACTTC,CATQGTGGWEQYF
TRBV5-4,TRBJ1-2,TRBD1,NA,TGTGCCAGCAGCCCCTCGGGACAGGAGCTTGCTACCTATGGCTACACCTTC,CASSPSGQELATYGYTF
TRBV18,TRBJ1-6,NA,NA,TGTGCCAGCTCACCAGGGGGGAGCTCCTATAATTCACCCCTCCACTTT,CASSPGGSSYNSPLHF
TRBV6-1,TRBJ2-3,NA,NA,TGTGCCAGCAGTGACCGGTTTGTGGATACGCAGTATTTT,CASSDRFVDTQYF
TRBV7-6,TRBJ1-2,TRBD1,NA,TGTGCCAGCAGCCCAGGACAGGTTCCCTATGGCTACACCTTC,CASSPGQVPYGYTF
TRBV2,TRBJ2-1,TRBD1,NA,TGTGCCAGCAGTGAAGACAGGGGAGATGAGCAGTTCTTC,CASSEDRGDEQFF
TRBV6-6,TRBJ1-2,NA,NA,TGTGCCAGCAGCCCCGGGGTTGCTAACTATGGCTACACCTTC,CASSPGVANYGYTF
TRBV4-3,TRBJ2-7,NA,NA,TGCGCCAGCAGCCAAGATCTCCAGGGGTACGAGCAGTACTTC,CASSQDLQGYEQYF
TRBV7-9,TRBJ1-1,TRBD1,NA,TGTGCCAGCAGCCAACCGGGACAGGGGGCAAACACTGAAGCTTTCTTT,CASSQPGQGANTEAFF
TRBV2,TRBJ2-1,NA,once,TGTGCCAGCAGTGATGGAACAGGGACCTACAATGAGCAGTTCTTC,CASSDGTGTYNEQFF
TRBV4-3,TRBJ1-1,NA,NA,TGCGCCAGCAGCCAAGACCCGGGGGGGAACACTGAAGCTTTCTTT,CASSQDPGGNTEAFF
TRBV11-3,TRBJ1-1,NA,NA,TGTGCCAGCAGCTTGGGCGGGGGTATAGCTTTCTTT,CASSLGGGIAFF
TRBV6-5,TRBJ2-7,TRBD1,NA,TGTGCCAGCAGTTCCAGACGGGACAGGGAACACGAGCAGTACTTC,CASSSRRDREHEQYF
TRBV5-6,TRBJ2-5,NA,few,TGTGCCAGCAGCTTTAGTTCCCAAGAGACCCAGTACTTC,CASSFSSQETQYF
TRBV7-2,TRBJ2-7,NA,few,TGTGCCAGCAGCTTACGGAGCTACGAGCAGTACTTC,CASSLRSYEQYF
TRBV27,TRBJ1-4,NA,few,TGTGCCAGCTCCAATAGGGCAGGGAGGGAAAAACTGTTTTTT,CASSNRAGREKLFF
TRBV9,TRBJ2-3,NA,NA,TGTGCCAGCAGCGTAGTAGGGGGAGCCTCCACAGATACGCAGTATTTT,CASSVVGGASTDTQYF
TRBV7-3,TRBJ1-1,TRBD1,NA,TGTGCCAGCAGCTTGTACAGGGGGCCCGGCACTGAAGCTTTCTTT,CASSLYRGPGTEAFF
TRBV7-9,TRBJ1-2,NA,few,TGTGCCAGCAGCCCCCGTTCGACAGCCTCTAACTATGGCTACACCTTC,CASSPRSTASNYGYTF
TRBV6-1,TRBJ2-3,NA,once,TGTGCCAGCAGTGGCTCGGGCGGGGCAGATACGCAGTATTTT,CASSGSGGADTQYF
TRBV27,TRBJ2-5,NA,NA,TGTGCCAGCGGTATAGACAGGCCACCCGCGGGGACCCAGTACTTC,CASGIDRPPAGTQYF
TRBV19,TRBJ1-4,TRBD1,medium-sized,TGTGCCAGTAGTATAGGACAGGGGCACGAAAAACTGTTTTTT,CASSIGQGHEKLFF
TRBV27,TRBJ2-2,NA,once,TGTGCCAGCAGTTTACATAAAGGGGGCGGGGAGCTGTTTTTT,CASSLHKGGGELFF
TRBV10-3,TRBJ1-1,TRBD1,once,TGTGCCATCAGTCCCCCCAGGGACAGGGAGATTAGGGATGAAGCTTTCTTT,CAISPPRDREIRDEAFF
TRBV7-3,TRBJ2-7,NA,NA,TGTGCCAGCAGCTCGGGTCTGACCTACGAGCAGTACTTC,CASSSGLTYEQYF
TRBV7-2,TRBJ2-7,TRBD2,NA,TGTGCCAGCAGCTTGGGGACGGGGGGGCCCTACGAGCAGTACTTC,CASSLGTGGPYEQYF
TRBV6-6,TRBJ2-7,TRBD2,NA,TGTGCCAGCAGTTACGGGACTAACTCCTACGAGCAGTACTTC,CASSYGTNSYEQYF
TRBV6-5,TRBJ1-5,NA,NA,TGTGCCAGCAGCACATGGAGCAATCAGCCCCAGCATTTT,CASSTWSNQPQHF
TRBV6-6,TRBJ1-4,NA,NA,TGTGCCAGCAGCCCCGCCGGGGGGGTCGGTGAAAAACTGTTTTTT,CASSPAGGVGEKLFF
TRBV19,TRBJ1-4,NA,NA,TGTGCCAGTAGACAGAATAATGAAAAACTGTTTTTT,CASRQNNEKLFF
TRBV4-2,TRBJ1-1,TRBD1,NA,TGTGCCAGCAGCCGGACAGGGGAGTTTAACACTGAAGCTTTCTTT,CASSRTGEFNTEAFF